This T cell receptor beta chain was identified in a study of T cell responses to AZD1222 COVID-19 vaccine. General study points: The reported proportion of spike-specific TCRs targeting unmutated variant regions was nearly half.

Assay used: immunoSEQ multiplex PCR; TCRdb lists only in-frame clones, some missing. Here the sample spans about 120,000 clones, 91% being singletons. As to this clone: Its specificity is unknown.

The CDR3 length is 15 residues. Germline CDR1 KGHSH, CDR2 LQKENI. V was cut by 3 bases and J by 7 bases, with 13 bases left in between. The origin of this receptor is an adult in good health. This chain links TRBV18 with TRBJ1-6; D possibly corresponds to TRBD1 (6 bases). Sequences were derived from peripheral blood, sampled on day 0 of AZD1222 vaccination. Here the CDR3 DNA reads TGTGCCAGCTCACCCAACAGGGAGAAGAATTCACCCCTCCACTTT. This sequence encodes CASSPNREKNSPLHF.